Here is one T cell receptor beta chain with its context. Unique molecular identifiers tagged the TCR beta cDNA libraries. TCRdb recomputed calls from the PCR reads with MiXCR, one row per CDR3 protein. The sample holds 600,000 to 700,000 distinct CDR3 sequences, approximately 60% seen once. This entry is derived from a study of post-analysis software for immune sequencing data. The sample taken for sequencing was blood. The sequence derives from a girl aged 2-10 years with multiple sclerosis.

The DNA for the CDR3 is TGTGCCGGCGATACGCAGTATTTT. This encodes CAGDTQYF. The chain joins TRBV7-9 to TRBJ2-3; D ambiguous. The germline CDR1 and CDR2 sequences are SEHNR and FQNEAQ (reference sequence). V dropped 11 bases and J dropped 6 bases, with 3 bases sitting between them. The CDR3 totals 8 residues.